Shown below are 31 T cell receptor beta chains from a single sample sequenced in a study of blood T cell repertoires in COVID-19. The data were produced by immunoSEQ multiplex PCR, yet TCRdb's version contains in-frame clones alone and is incomplete. The sample shows approximately 40,000 clones, approximately 87% of them seen only once. The sample comprised peripheral blood. These TCRs come from a man between 35 and 55 years old with COVID-19, enrolled during active disease.

The genes are TRBV18 and TRBJ2-7, with TRBD2 matching 9 bases. Unmatched junction bases numbered 6, after V lost 4 bases and J lost 2 bases. The CDR3 covers 15 residues. Germline loops: CDR1 KGHSH, CDR2 LQKENI. In DNA form, the CDR3 reads TGTGCCAGCTCACGTACTAGCGGGCGAACCTACGAGCAGTACTTC. This encodes CASSRTSGRTYEQYF.

V is TRBV25-1 and J is TRBJ1-4, with TRBD1 matching over 8 bases. V shed 6 bases and J 5 bases; nucleotides not matched to a gene: 5. Germline V gives CDR1 MGHDK, CDR2 SYGVNS. The CDR3 totals 14 residues. CDR3 in amino acids: CASRDRVVNEKLFF. Written as DNA, the CDR3 is TGTGCCAGCAGGGACAGGGTGGTAAATGAAAAACTGTTTTTT.

With respect to this clone: Relative to the germline gene, one junction end is altered; a read error may explain this. The rearrangement joins TRBV14 to TRBJ1-2; a possible D gene is TRBD1 (6 bases). Germline V gives CDR1 SGHDN, CDR2 FVKESK. The CDR3 runs to 14 residues. The CDR3 nucleotides read TGTGCCAGCACCCCTGAGGGGGGGACGGGAGGGCTTCCCTTC. Translated: CASTPEGGTGGLPF. Filled out from reference TRBV14 and TRBJ1-2, the complete variable domain reads EAGVTQFPSHSVIEKGQTVTLRCDPISGHDNLYWYRRVMGKEIKFLLHFVKESKQDESGMPNNRFLAERTGGTYSTLKVQPAELEDSGVYFCASTPEGGTGGLPFGSGTRLTVV.

The V call is TRBV7-9, the J call TRBJ1-3; 7 bases line up with TRBD1. This CDR3 contains 16 residues. Germline CDR1 reads SEHNR; CDR2 reads FQNEAQ (reference sequence). V gave up 1 base and J gave up 8 bases; unmatched junction bases: 11. The CDR3 DNA reads as TGTGCCAGCAGCTTAGGGCCCGCGACCCAGGGGGACACCATATATTTT. Protein: CASSLGPATQGDTIYF.

The chain uses TRBV2 and TRBJ2-1; 8 bases are shared with TRBD2. Trimming cost V 6 bases and J 0 bases; bases outside gene matches: 7. This CDR3 comprises 16 residues. Germline lookup yields CDR1 SNHLY and CDR2 FYNNEI. The CDR3 here is CASRKLAGPSYNEQFF. CDR3 bases: TGTGCCAGCAGAAAGCTAGCGGGTCCCTCCTACAATGAGCAGTTCTTC.

This chain connects TRBV20-1 to TRBJ2-5, with 9 bases matching TRBD2. From germline, CDR1 is DFQATT and CDR2 SNEGSKA (reference sequence). CDR3 size: 14 residues. V was pared by 3 bases and J by 2 bases, with 4 bases of the junction left unmatched. DNA of the CDR3: TGCAGTGCTAGTTCGGCGGGGGGGCAAGAGACCCAGTACTTC. It specifies CSASSAGGQETQYF.

The V and J genes are TRBV12-3 or TRBV12-4 and TRBJ2-3; D call uncertain. V lost 4 bases and J lost 5, with 4 bases in between. CDR3 size: 11 residues. The CDR3 nucleotides read TGTGCCAGCAGTTCACTAGATACGCAGTATTTT. This gives the protein CASSSLDTQYF.

The CDR3 spells CAISEGGGNEKLFF. The DNA of the CDR3 is TGTGCCATCAGTGAAGGGGGGGGTAATGAAAAACTGTTTTTT. The chain couples TRBV10-3 to TRBJ1-4; possible D gene TRBD1, 6 bases. CDR1 and CDR2 from the germline V gene are ENHRY and SYGVKD. Trimming cost V 3 bases and J 4 bases, with 9 bases left between them. The CDR3 extends over 14 amino acids.

This chain links TRBV5-6 with TRBJ2-7; D gene unclear. The CDR3 extends over 13 amino acids. Trimming pared 4 bases from V and 2 bases from J, leaving 10 bases between. Germline V gives CDR1 SGHDT, CDR2 YYEEEE. For the CDR3, the DNA is TGTGCCAGCAGCAAATACAATACCTACGAGCAGTACTTC. Translation: CASSKYNTYEQYF. The full variable domain, its missing parts supplied by reference TRBV5-6 and TRBJ2-7, is DAGVTQSPTHLIKTRGQQVTLRCSPKSGHDTVSWYQQALGQGPQFIFQYYEEEERQRGNFPDRFSGHQFPNYSSELNVNALLLGDSALYLCASSKYNTYEQYFGPGTRLTVT.

The count of this clone is one. The V call is TRBV30, the J call TRBJ1-2; D not certain. The germline V gene has CDR1 GTSNPN and CDR2 SVGIG (reference sequence). Trimming removed 3 bases at V and 8 bases at J, with 13 bases between. CDR3 length: 12 amino acids. The CDR3 sequence is CAWRPGPGGYTF. In nucleotides, the CDR3 is TGTGCCTGGAGACCAGGACCGGGGGGCTACACCTTC.

This clone occurred a few times. V is TRBV6-5 and J is TRBJ2-1; D may be TRBD2 (5 bases). The germline V gene encodes CDR1 MNHEY and CDR2 SVGAGI. The V end was cut by 6 bases, the J end by 7 bases, with 10 bases between. The CDR3 has 12 amino acids. The CDR3 protein is CASSHGVNEQFF. In DNA, the CDR3 is TGTGCCAGCAGCCACGGGGTTAATGAGCAGTTCTTC.

V is TRBV9 and J is TRBJ2-3; D may be TRBD1 (5 bases). This CDR3 has 17 residues. Germline CDR1 reads SGDLS; CDR2 reads YYNGEE. The V gene lost 0 bases and the J gene lost 0 bases, with 14 bases spanning the gap. Here the CDR3 reads CASSVEVGALSTDTQYF. The DNA for the CDR3 is TGTGCCAGCAGCGTAGAAGTAGGGGCTCTGAGCACAGATACGCAGTATTTT.

The chain combines TRBV29-1 with TRBJ1-2; TRBD1 matches at 9 bases. V trimming: 1 base; J trimming: 7 bases; junction bases outside the gene matches: 7. Germline CDR1 and CDR2: SQVTM and ANQGSEA. This CDR3 has 14 residues. The CDR3, as DNA: TGCAGCGTTGAAGTGCCGGACAGGGGTTTTGGCTACACCTTC. Translating gives CSVEVPDRGFGYTF.

The chain joins TRBV6-5 to TRBJ2-5, with TRBD2 as a possible D gene (7 bases). V gave up 4 bases and J gave up 5 bases, with 17 bases separating them. In germline, CDR1 is MNHEY, CDR2 SVGAGI. The CDR3 runs to 15 residues. For the CDR3, the DNA is TGTGCCAGCAGTTCAGGAGGGGGGGCTCCGGAGACCCAGTACTTC. Translating it yields CASSSGGGAPETQYF.

The chain has TRBV28 and TRBJ1-2, with TRBD1 as a possible D gene (5 bases). Germline V gene sequence: CDR1 MDHEN, CDR2 SYDVKM. CDR3 size: 12 residues. V was clipped by 2 bases and J by 8 bases, with 9 bases between them. CDR3 loop: CASSLRGSGYTF. The CDR3 nucleotides read TGTGCCAGCAGTTTAAGGGGTTCCGGCTACACCTTC.

The chain couples TRBV5-6 to TRBJ1-5; 9 bases align to TRBD1. CDR1 and CDR2 from the germline V gene are SGHDT and YYEEEE. The J segment lost 9 bases and the V segment lost 5 bases, leaving 6 bases of the junction unmatched. CDR3 length: 13 residues. CDR3 loop: CASSYGTGPPQHF. The CDR3 nucleotides are TGTGCCAGCAGTTACGGGACAGGGCCGCCCCAGCATTTT.

A word on this clone: The junction and the germline gene differ at one end; a read error may be behind it. V and J are TRBV24-1 and TRBJ2-2; a possible D gene is TRBD1 (5 bases). Germline assignment: CDR1 KGHDR and CDR2 SFDVKD. The CDR3 has 16 amino acids. Here the CDR3 reads CATSDLDSPNTGELFF. The DNA for the CDR3 is TGTGCCACCAGTGATTTGGACAGCCCGAATACCGGGGAGCTGTTTTTT.

This clone was counted a few times. The J gene is TRBJ1-1, the V gene TRBV4-1; D gene uncertain. Germline V gene sequence: CDR1 MGHRA, CDR2 YSYEKL. The CDR3 runs to 14 residues. The V end was cut by 0 bases, the J end by 1 base, with 6 bases between. Here the CDR3 DNA reads TGCGCCAGCAGCCAAGATTCCGGGAACACTGAAGCTTTCTTT. Its translation: CASSQDSGNTEAFF.

This clone was counted a few times. V usage is TRBV7-2 and J usage is TRBJ2-1, with 7 nucleotides matching TRBD1. The V gene's germline CDR1 is SGHTA and CDR2 FQGNSA. The CDR3 sequence is 13 residues long. V dropped 5 bases and J dropped 9; count of bases not matched to a gene: 7. The CDR3 here is CASSPVGGGEQFF. The CDR3 DNA is TGTGCCAGCAGCCCAGTAGGGGGCGGTGAGCAGTTCTTC.

J is TRBJ1-2 and V is TRBV19; 10 nucleotides agree with TRBD1. The CDR3 has 14 residues. CDR1 is LNHDA and CDR2 is SQIVND in the germline V gene (reference sequence). The junction had 5 bases not matched to a gene; V was cut back by 3 bases and J by 7 bases. The CDR3 DNA sequence: TGTGCCAGTAGTATCGGGACAGGGGATTCTGGCTACACCTTC. This translates into CASSIGTGDSGYTF.

The rearrangement links TRBV11-2 to TRBJ2-5; 12 bases agree with TRBD2. The CDR3 has 16 amino acids. Trimming cost V 4 bases and J 2 bases; bases outside gene matches: 5. Germline-derived CDR1 and CDR2 are SGHAT and FQNNGV. The CDR3 nucleotides are TGTGCCAGCAGCTCCGGACTAGCGGGGAGGCAAGAGACCCAGTACTTC. Its translation is CASSSGLAGRQETQYF. The whole variable domain, filled in from reference TRBV11-2 and TRBJ2-5, reads EAGVAQSPRYKIIEKRQSVAFWCNPISGHATLYWYQQILGQGPKLLIQFQNNGVVDDSQLPKDRFSAERLKGVDSTLKIQPAKLEDSAVYLCASSSGLAGRQETQYFGPGTRLLVL.

The chain joins TRBV10-3 to TRBJ1-2; 8 nucleotides match TRBD1. The germline V gene has CDR1 ENHRY and CDR2 SYGVKD. V lost 5 bases, J lost 3 bases, and 2 bases stayed unmatched. The CDR3 contains 13 residues. The CDR3 reads CAISKQGDYGYTF. Here the CDR3 DNA reads TGTGCCATCAGTAAACAGGGGGACTATGGCTACACCTTC.

The chain links TRBV6-2 or TRBV6-3 to TRBJ1-1; TRBD1 agrees at 7 bases. This CDR3 region has 16 residues. J gave up 5 bases and V 2 bases, and 11 bases lay outside the gene matches. Germline assignment: CDR1 MNHEY and CDR2 SVGEGT. The CDR3 DNA is TGTGCCAGCAGTTACAGGGGGCGCGGACGGGATACTGAAGCTTTCTTT. This translates into CASSYRGRGRDTEAFF.

The V and J genes are TRBV9 and TRBJ1-1; weak D call: TRBD1 (6 bases). CDR1 SGDLS and CDR2 YYNGEE come from the germline V gene. The CDR3 consists of 15 residues. The V gene lost 6 bases and the J gene lost 3 bases, with 18 bases spanning the gap. This chain's CDR3 is CASTPGAPRDTEAFF. The DNA of the CDR3 is TGTGCCAGCACCCCAGGGGCACCCAGAGACACTGAAGCTTTCTTT. The variable domain in full, completed from reference TRBV9 and TRBJ1-1, reads DSGVTQTPKHLITATGQRVTLRCSPRSGDLSVYWYQQSLDQGLQFLIQYYNGEERAKGNILERFSAQQFPDLHSELNLSSLELGDSALYFCASTPGAPRDTEAFFGQGTRLTVV.

CDR3: CASSAQSGRATDTQYF. The CDR3 DNA reads TGTGCCAGCAGCGCCCAAAGCGGGAGGGCGACAGATACGCAGTATTTT. This sequence joins TRBV9 and TRBJ2-3, with 10 bases identical to TRBD2. V shed 3 bases and J 3 bases; nucleotides not matched to a gene: 7. Germline CDR1 SGDLS, CDR2 YYNGEE. The CDR3 runs 16 residues.

J is TRBJ2-2 and V is TRBV28; D possibly corresponds to TRBD2 (5 bases). Germline values: CDR1 MDHEN, CDR2 SYDVKM. V lost 4 bases, J lost 2 bases, and 8 bases lay in between. This CDR3 has 14 amino acids. The CDR3 spells CASSSWTNTGELFF. DNA of the CDR3: TGTGCCAGCAGTTCCTGGACTAACACCGGGGAGCTGTTTTTT.

The gene calls are TRBV10-1 and TRBJ2-3; D is unresolved. This CDR3 has 14 amino acids. The V and J ends lost 0 bases and 6 bases respectively, with 10 bases between them. CDR1 and CDR2 from the germline V gene are WNHNN and SYGVQD (reference sequence). As DNA, the CDR3 is TGCGCCAGCAGTGAGTCGGGCCCTTTGGATACGCAGTATTTT. Translated: CASSESGPLDTQYF.

This clone has just a few counts. V gene TRBV19 combines with J gene TRBJ1-5, with a tentative D call TRBD1 (5 bases). The germline V and J ends were trimmed by 4 bases and 9 bases, with 13 bases remaining between them. The CDR3 extends over 13 amino acids. Germline values: CDR1 LNHDA, CDR2 SQIVND (reference sequence). The CDR3 reads CASSTGTWWPQHF. The DNA of the CDR3 is TGTGCCAGTAGTACAGGGACTTGGTGGCCCCAGCATTTT.

This clone was seen a handful of times. The chain couples TRBV2 to TRBJ1-2; D gene ambiguous. Germline CDR1 reads SNHLY; CDR2 reads FYNNEI. V lost 3 bases and J 4 bases, leaving 9 bases between the germline ends. The CDR3 has 13 residues. The CDR3 bases are TGTGCCAGCAGTGAGAGGGCAGCCTATGGCTACACCTTC. Its translation: CASSERAAYGYTF.

This clone has just one count. The chain couples TRBV7-2 to TRBJ1-1, with D hard to call. CDR1 and CDR2 (germline): SGHTA, FQGNSA. The germline V and J ends were trimmed by 4 bases and 3 bases, with 6 bases remaining between them. CDR3 length equals 12 residues. The chain's CDR3 is CASSSYYTEAFF. CDR3 coding DNA: TGTGCCAGCAGCTCCTATTACACTGAAGCTTTCTTT.

The rearrangement links TRBV19 to TRBJ1-5; 7 nucleotides line up with TRBD1. The junction had 2 bases not matched to a gene; V was cut back by 3 bases and J by 0 bases. The CDR3 length is 15 residues. Germline CDR1 reads LNHDA; CDR2 reads SQIVND (reference sequence). CDR3 DNA: TGTGCCAGTAGTATGGGACAGTATAGCAATCAGCCCCAGCATTTT. This gives the protein CASSMGQYSNQPQHF.